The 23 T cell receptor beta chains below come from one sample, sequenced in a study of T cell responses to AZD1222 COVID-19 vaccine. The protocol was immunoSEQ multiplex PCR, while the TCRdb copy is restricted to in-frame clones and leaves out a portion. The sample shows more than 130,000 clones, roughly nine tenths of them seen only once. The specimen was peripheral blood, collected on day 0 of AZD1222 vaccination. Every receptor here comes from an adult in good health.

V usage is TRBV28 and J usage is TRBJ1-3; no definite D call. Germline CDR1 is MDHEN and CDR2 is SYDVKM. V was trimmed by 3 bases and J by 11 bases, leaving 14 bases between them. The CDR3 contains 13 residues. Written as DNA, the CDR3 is TGTGCCAGCAGTTTCCGGGCCCGGGTGTCCATATATTTT. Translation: CASSFRARVSIYF.

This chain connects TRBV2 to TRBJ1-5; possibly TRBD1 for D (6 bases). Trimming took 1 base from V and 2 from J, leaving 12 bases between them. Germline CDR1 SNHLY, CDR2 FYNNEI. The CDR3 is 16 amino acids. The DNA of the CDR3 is TGTGCCAGCAGTGAAGGACGGGGGGCCGGCAATCAGCCCCAGCATTTT. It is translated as CASSEGRGAGNQPQHF.

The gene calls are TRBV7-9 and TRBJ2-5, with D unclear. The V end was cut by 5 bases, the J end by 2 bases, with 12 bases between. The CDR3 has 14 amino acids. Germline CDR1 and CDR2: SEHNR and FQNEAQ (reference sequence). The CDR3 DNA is TGTGCCAGCAGCCCCCCCGGCCTACAAGAGACCCAGTACTTC. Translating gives CASSPPGLQETQYF.

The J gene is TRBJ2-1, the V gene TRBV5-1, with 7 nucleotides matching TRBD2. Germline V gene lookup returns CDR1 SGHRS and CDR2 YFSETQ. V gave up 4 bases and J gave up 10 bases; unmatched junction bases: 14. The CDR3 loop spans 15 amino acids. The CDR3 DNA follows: TGCGCCAGCAGCCTCAGTGGCGGGAGCCAAAGGGAGCAGTTCTTC. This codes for CASSLSGGSQREQFF.

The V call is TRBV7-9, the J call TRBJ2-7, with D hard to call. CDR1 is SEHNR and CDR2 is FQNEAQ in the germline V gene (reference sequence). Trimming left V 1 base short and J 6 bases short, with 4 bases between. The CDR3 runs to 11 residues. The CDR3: CASSLGIEQYF. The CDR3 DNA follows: TGTGCCAGCAGCTTAGGAATCGAGCAGTACTTC. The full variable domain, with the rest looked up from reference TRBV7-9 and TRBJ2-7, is DTGVSQNPRHKITKRGQNVTFRCDPISEHNRLYWYRQTLGQGPEFLTYFQNEAQLEKSRLLSDRFSAERPKGSFSTLEIQRTEQGDSAMYLCASSLGIEQYFGPGTRLTVT.

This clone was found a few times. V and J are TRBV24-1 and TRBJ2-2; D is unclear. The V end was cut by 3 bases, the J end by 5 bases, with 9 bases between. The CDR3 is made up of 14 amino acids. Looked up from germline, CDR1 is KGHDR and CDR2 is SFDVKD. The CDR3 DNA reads TGTGCCACCAGTGATCGAAAAATGACCGGGGAGCTGTTTTTT. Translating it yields CATSDRKMTGELFF.

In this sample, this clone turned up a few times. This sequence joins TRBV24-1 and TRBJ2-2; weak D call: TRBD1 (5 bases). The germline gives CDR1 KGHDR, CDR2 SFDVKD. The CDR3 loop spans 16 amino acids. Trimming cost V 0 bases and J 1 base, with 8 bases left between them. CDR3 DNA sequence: TGTGCCACCAGTGATTTGCGCAGGGTGAACACCGGGGAGCTGTTTTTT. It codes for CATSDLRRVNTGELFF.

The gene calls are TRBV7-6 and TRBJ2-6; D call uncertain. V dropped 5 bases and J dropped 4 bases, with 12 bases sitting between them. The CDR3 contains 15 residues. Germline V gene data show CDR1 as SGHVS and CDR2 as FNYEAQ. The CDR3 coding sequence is TGTGCCAGCAGCCCCGAGATGGAAGGGGCCAACGTCCTGACTTTC. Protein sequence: CASSPEMEGANVLTF.

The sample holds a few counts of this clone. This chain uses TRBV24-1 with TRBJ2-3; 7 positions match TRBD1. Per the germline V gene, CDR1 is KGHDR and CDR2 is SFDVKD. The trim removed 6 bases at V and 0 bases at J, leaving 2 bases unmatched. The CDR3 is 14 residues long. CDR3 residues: CATSKGASTDTQYF. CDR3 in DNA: TGTGCCACCAGTAAGGGGGCTAGCACAGATACGCAGTATTTT.

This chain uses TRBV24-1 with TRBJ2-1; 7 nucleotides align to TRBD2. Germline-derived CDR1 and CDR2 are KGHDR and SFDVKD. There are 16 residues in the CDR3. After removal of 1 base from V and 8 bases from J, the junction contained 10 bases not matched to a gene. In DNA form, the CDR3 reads TGTGCCACCAGTGATTTAGGCTCTAGCGGATTCCATGAGCAGTTCTTC. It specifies CATSDLGSSGFHEQFF.

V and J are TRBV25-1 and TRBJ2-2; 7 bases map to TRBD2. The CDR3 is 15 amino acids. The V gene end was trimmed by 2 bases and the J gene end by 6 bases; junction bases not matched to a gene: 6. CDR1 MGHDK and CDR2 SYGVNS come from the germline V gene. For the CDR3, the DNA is TGTGCCAGCAGTGAACCCCGTGGGGGGGCCGGGGAGCTGTTTTTT. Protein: CASSEPRGGAGELFF.

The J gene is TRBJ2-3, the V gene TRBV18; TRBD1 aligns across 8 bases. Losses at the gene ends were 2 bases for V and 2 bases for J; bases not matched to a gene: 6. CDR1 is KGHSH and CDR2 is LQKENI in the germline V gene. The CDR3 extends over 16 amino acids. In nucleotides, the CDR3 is TGTGCCAGCTCACCAATTGGGACAGGCTACACAGATACGCAGTATTTT. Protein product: CASSPIGTGYTDTQYF.

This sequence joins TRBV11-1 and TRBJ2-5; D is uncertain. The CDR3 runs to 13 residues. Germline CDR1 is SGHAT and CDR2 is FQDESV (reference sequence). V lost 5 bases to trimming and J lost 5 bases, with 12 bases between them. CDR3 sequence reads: CASSPQRSETQYF. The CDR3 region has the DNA TGTGCCAGCAGCCCACAGAGATCGGAGACCCAGTACTTC.

The CDR3 loop reads CASSRGTASSHQPQHF. The CDR3 nucleotides are TGTGCCAGCAGCCGAGGGACAGCGTCGAGCCATCAGCCCCAGCATTTT. V is TRBV3-1 (or the pseudogene TRBV3-2) and J is TRBJ1-5; 7 positions match TRBD1. Germline V CDR1 and CDR2: LGHDT, YNNKEL (reference sequence). The CDR3 length is 16 residues. After removal of 4 bases from V and 5 bases from J, the junction contained 11 bases not matched to a gene.

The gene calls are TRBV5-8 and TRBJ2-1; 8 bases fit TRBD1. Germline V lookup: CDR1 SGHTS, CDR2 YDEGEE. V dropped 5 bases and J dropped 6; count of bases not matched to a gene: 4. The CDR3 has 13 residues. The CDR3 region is CASRLTGANEQFF. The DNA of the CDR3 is TGTGCCAGCAGGTTGACAGGGGCCAATGAGCAGTTCTTC.

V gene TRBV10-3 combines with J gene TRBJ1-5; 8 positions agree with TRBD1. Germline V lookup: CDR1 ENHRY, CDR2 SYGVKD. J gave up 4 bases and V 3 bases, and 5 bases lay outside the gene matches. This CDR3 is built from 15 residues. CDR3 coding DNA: TGTGCCATCAGTGATTCAGGGGGCGAAAATCAGCCCCAGCATTTT. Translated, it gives CAISDSGGENQPQHF.

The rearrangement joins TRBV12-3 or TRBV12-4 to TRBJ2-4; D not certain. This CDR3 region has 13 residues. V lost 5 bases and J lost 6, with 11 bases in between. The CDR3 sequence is CASSPQTGNIQYF. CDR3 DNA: TGTGCCAGCAGTCCCCAGACGGGAAACATTCAGTACTTC.

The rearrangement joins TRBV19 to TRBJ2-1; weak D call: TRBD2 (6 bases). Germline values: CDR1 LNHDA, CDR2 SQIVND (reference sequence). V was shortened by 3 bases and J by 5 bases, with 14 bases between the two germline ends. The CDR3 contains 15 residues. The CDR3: CASSIPGGANNEQFF. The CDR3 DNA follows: TGTGCCAGTAGTATTCCGGGCGGGGCCAACAATGAGCAGTTCTTC.

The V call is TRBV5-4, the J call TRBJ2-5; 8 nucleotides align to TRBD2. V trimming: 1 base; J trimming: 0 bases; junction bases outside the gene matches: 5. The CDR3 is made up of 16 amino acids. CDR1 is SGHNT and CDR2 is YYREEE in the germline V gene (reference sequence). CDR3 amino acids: CASSLYGGEDQETQYF. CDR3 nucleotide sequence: TGTGCCAGCAGCTTGTACGGGGGGGAGGACCAAGAGACCCAGTACTTC.

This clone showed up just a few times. CDR3 residues: CASSPKLMGGTGELFF. The CDR3 nucleotides read TGTGCCAGCTCACCCAAATTAATGGGCGGAACCGGGGAGCTGTTTTTT. V and J are TRBV18 and TRBJ2-2; no reliable D call. The V end was cut by 3 bases, the J end by 5 bases, with 16 bases between. CDR3 length: 16 residues. Germline assignment: CDR1 KGHSH and CDR2 LQKENI.

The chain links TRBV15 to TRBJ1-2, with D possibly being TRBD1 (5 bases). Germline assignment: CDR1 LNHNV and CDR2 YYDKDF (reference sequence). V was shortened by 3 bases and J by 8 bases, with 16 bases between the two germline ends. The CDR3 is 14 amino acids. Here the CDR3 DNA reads TGTGCCACCAGCAGGGGGACCGAGGGACGGGGCTACACCTTC. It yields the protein CATSRGTEGRGYTF.

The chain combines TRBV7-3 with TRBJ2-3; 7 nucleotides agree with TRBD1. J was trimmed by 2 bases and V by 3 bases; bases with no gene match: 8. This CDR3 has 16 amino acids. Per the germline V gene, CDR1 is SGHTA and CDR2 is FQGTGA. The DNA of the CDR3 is TGTGCCAGCAGCTTCACTAGACAGGGCCTCACAGATACGCAGTATTTT. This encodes CASSFTRQGLTDTQYF. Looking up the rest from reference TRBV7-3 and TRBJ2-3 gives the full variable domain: GAGVSQTPSNKVTEKGKYVELRCDPISGHTALYWYRQSLGQGPEFLIYFQGTGAADDSGLPNDRFFAVRPEGSVSTLKIQRTERGDSAVYLCASSFTRQGLTDTQYFGPGTRLTVL.

CDR3 coding DNA: TGTGCCAGCAGCGTGGGCCCGGGGACAGCGAACTATGGCTACACCTTC. Translating gives CASSVGPGTANYGYTF. The rearrangement uses TRBV5-5 and TRBJ1-2, with 7 bases that match TRBD1. With V trimmed by 4 bases and J by 2 bases, 11 bases remained unmatched. Germline loops: CDR1 SGHKS, CDR2 YYEKEE (reference sequence). This CDR3 is built from 16 residues.